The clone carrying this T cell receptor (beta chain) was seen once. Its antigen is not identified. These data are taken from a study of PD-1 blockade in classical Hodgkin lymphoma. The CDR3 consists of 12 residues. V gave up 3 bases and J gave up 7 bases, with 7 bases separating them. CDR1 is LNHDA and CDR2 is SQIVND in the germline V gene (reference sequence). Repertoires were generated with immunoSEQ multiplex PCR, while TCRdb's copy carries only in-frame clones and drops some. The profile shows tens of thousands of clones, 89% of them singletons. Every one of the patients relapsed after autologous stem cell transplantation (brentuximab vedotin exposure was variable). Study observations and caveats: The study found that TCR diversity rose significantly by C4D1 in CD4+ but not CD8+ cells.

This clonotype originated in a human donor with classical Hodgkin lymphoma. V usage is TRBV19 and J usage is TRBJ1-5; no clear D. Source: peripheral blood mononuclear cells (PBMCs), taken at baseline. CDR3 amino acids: CASSILRQPQHF. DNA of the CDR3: TGTGCCAGTAGTATTCTGAGGCAGCCCCAGCATTTT.